This TCR beta chain stems from a study of beta chain features in type 1 diabetes. Findings and caveats of the study: Shorter TCRB CDR3s, moderately but significantly so, marked every one of the four CD4+ subsets in Type 1 diabetes patients. The question of HLA type influencing TCRB rearrangement was one that remained unresolved here.

This clone was seen only a few times. The antigen is not known. Germline V gene sequence: CDR1 SGDLS, CDR2 YYNGEE. Trimming left V 0 bases short and J 5 bases short, with 14 bases between. This CDR3 contains 15 residues. Sorted CD4+ subsets: naive, central memory, regulatory, stem cell-like memory (CD45RO/CCR7/CD25/CD127/CD95/CD27 panel). Expressed TCRB transcripts were sequenced because the isolated RNA had all been reverse transcribed beforehand. Clones were sequenced by immunoSEQ multiplex PCR, and TCRdb holds only the in-frame ones, with some missing. The sample lists 680,000 or so clones, roughly 13% occurring once.

The chain recombines TRBV9 with TRBJ1-1; D call uncertain. What was sequenced was naive CD4+ T cells from blood. The clonotype comes from a man between 18 and 35 years old with type 1 diabetes. The CDR3 coding sequence is TGTGCCAGCAGCGTAGCCCCCAGACAAGGTACTGAAGCTTTCTTT. This translates into CASSVAPRQGTEAFF. Based on the CDR3 plus reference TRBV9 and TRBJ1-1, the full variable domain is DSGVTQTPKHLITATGQRVTLRCSPRSGDLSVYWYQQSLDQGLQFLIQYYNGEERAKGNILERFSAQQFPDLHSELNLSSLELGDSALYFCASSVAPRQGTEAFFGQGTRLTVV.